This T cell receptor (beta chain) is from a study of T cell responses to AZD1222 COVID-19 vaccine. Whole-study context: Some second doses came at about 4 weeks and others at about 12 weeks; these were pooled. Findings and limits, study-wide: Unmutated variant regions are reportedly the target of nearly half of TCRs that are spike-specific. Two AZD1222 administrations were followed by greater Spike-specific TCR breadth and depth.

This table comes from immunoSEQ multiplex PCR, and its TCRdb copy is limited to in-frame clones, with some not included. The data contain 150,000 to 200,000 clones, roughly 88% of them seen just once; the ten biggest clones take up 0.95% to 1%. Trimming removed 7 bases from V and 1 base from J; junction bases left unmatched: 8. The CDR3 totals 14 residues. Germline-derived CDR1 and CDR2 are SGDLS and YYNGEE. About this clone itself: The antigen remains unidentified.

The specimen comprised peripheral blood, sampled on day 0 of AZD1222 vaccination. This clonotype was obtained from an adult in good health. V usage is TRBV9 and J usage is TRBJ2-7, with 7 bases matching TRBD2. CDR3 protein: CASGGGTVSYEQYF. As DNA, the CDR3 is TGTGCCAGCGGGGGGGGAACTGTTTCCTACGAGCAGTACTTC.